The 11 T cell receptor beta chains in this list originate from one sample, sequenced in a study of shared clonotypes between healthy human individuals. Method: immunoSEQ multiplex PCR; TCRdb's copy keeps in-frame clones and lacks some. Here the sample spans over 2 million clones, about 95% being singletons. CD8 cells regarded as naive lacked CD45RO, were positively chosen for CCR7, and omitted terminally differentiated effector memory CD45RA+ cells. The sequenced sample consisted of naive CD8+ T cells sorted from blood. These receptors were taken from a man between 18 and 35 years old in good health.

The chain joins TRBV7-8 to TRBJ2-1; D is unclear. Germline V gene lookup returns CDR1 SGHVS and CDR2 FQNEAQ. V shed 4 bases and J shed 6 bases, with 7 bases lying between them. This CDR3 contains 12 residues. CDR3: CASSYVGNEQFF. CDR3 DNA sequence: TGTGCCAGCAGCTACGTGGGCAATGAGCAGTTCTTC.

V gene TRBV9 combines with J gene TRBJ2-7; the D gene could be TRBD1 or TRBD2 (5 bases each). In germline, CDR1 is SGDLS, CDR2 YYNGEE. The V end lost 0 bases, the J end lost 6 bases, and 16 bases lay between the germline ends. The CDR3 contains 15 residues. The CDR3 region is CASSVAEGPASEQYF. In DNA, the CDR3 is TGTGCCAGCAGCGTAGCTGAGGGGCCCGCCTCCGAGCAGTACTTC.

The rearrangement uses TRBV6-1 and TRBJ1-3, with unresolved D. CDR1 and CDR2 from the germline V gene are MNHNS and SASEGT. V lost 2 bases and J 2 bases, leaving 13 bases between the germline ends. CDR3 length: 16 amino acids. CDR3 region: CASSEFLQPPGNTIYF. In DNA form, the CDR3 reads TGTGCCAGCAGTGAATTCCTCCAACCTCCTGGAAACACCATATATTTT.

This clone is a singleton in its sample. The rearrangement uses TRBV27 and TRBJ1-2; a weak D match, TRBD1 (6 bases). V lost 6 bases and J 4 bases, leaving 15 bases between the germline ends. The CDR3 has 14 residues. The germline CDR1 and CDR2 sequences are MNHEY and SMNVEV (reference sequence). This chain's CDR3 is CASRGRGTLYGYTF. The CDR3 nucleotides read TGTGCCAGCAGGGGAAGGGGGACCCTCTATGGCTACACCTTC.

Concerning this clone: Other DNA sequences in this sample translate to the same CDR3. This chain connects TRBV5-4 to TRBJ1-6; TRBD1 agrees at 8 bases. The CDR3 has 14 residues. The J segment lost 6 bases and the V segment lost 2 bases, leaving 1 base of the junction unmatched. Germline V CDR1 and CDR2: SGHNT, YYREEE (reference sequence). The CDR3 spells CASSFTGGNSPLHF. The CDR3 coding sequence is TGTGCCAGCAGCTTTACAGGGGGTAATTCACCCCTCCACTTT.

V and J are TRBV5-6 and TRBJ2-1; TRBD2 matches at 10 bases. The CDR3 is 14 amino acids. The germline gives CDR1 SGHDT, CDR2 YYEEEE. V lost 1 base to trimming and J lost 10 bases; unmatched junction nucleotides: 5. This chain's CDR3 is CASSLLAGVWEQFF. DNA for the CDR3: TGTGCCAGCAGCTTGCTAGCGGGAGTATGGGAGCAGTTCTTC.

This chain joins TRBV4-1 and TRBJ2-5; TRBD2 might be the D (6 bases). The germline V and J ends were trimmed by 4 bases and 5 bases, with 17 bases remaining between them. The CDR3 is made up of 15 amino acids. CDR1 is MGHRA, CDR2 YSYEKL, per germline. CDR3 nucleotides: TGCGCCAGCAGCCGAGGCTCGACGGGGGAGGAGACCCAGTACTTC. The encoded protein is CASSRGSTGEETQYF.

The rearrangement links TRBV7-9 to TRBJ2-1, with D possibly TRBD2 on 5 matching bases. The germline V and J ends were trimmed by 4 bases and 10 bases, with 20 bases remaining between them. Germline values: CDR1 SEHNR, CDR2 FQNEAQ (reference sequence). This CDR3 is 15 amino acids long. As DNA, the CDR3 is TGTGCCAGCAGCTCGGACTTAGGCTCCGTTAGGGAGCAGTTCTTC. Protein: CASSSDLGSVREQFF.

The V call is TRBV12-5, the J call TRBJ2-7; D might be TRBD1 or TRBD2, each matching 5 bases. This CDR3 has 15 amino acids. CDR1 is LGHNT, CDR2 FRNRAP, per germline. Deletions cut 4 bases from V and 3 bases from J, with 16 bases between. CDR3 sequence: CASGWLEGIHYEQYF. CDR3 DNA: TGTGCTAGTGGTTGGCTCGAGGGGATCCACTACGAGCAGTACTTC.

On this clone: Other nucleotide sequences in the sample specify the same CDR3. V usage is TRBV27 and J usage is TRBJ2-7; 11 bases are a match to TRBD1. Germline CDR1 is MNHEY and CDR2 is SMNVEV (reference sequence). This CDR3 region has 15 residues. J gave up 2 bases and V 2 bases, and 2 bases lay outside the gene matches. This chain's CDR3 is CASSLRGQGAYEQYF. CDR3 bases: TGTGCCAGCAGTTTACGGGGACAGGGGGCCTACGAGCAGTACTTC.

CDR3 bases: TGCAGTGCTACTTACTCTGGTGGCTACACCTTC. Translating gives CSATYSGGYTF. The genes are TRBV20-1 and TRBJ1-2, with D unresolved. Germline CDR1 reads DFQATT; CDR2 reads SNEGSKA (reference sequence). This CDR3 spans 11 amino acids. The V gene lost 4 bases and the J gene lost 7 bases, with 10 bases spanning the gap.